The 15 T cell receptor beta chains listed next were all sequenced from one sample in a study of CXCR3-negative and CXCR3-positive naive CD8 T cells. cDNA libraries for TRB were generated by 5' RACE incorporating UMI labels. TCRdb re-called the 5' RACE reads; one entry per CDR3 protein, DNA not given. The sample shows around 40,000 distinct CDR3 sequences, and roughly 14% sits with its ten largest clones. Material: memory CD8+ T cells from blood. The source of these receptors is a human donor in good health. Some clones in this sample may be carry-over from other donors' samples.

V and J are TRBV3-1 and TRBJ1-5; checking the TCRdb D call of TRBD1 is not possible without DNA. The CDR3 runs to 13 residues. Per the germline V gene, CDR1 is LGHDT and CDR2 is YNNKEL (reference sequence). The CDR3 sequence: CASSHGGGQPQHF.

This sequence joins TRBV7-6 and TRBJ2-7; TCRdb picks TRBD1, but there is no DNA to check that call. This CDR3 is built from 15 residues. Germline-derived CDR1 and CDR2 are SGHVS and FNYEAQ. The CDR3 region is CASSLAQGQRYEQYF.

V usage is TRBV28 and J usage is TRBJ2-7; TCRdb names TRBD2, which stays unverified in the absence of DNA. From germline, CDR1 is MDHEN and CDR2 SYDVKM. This CDR3 is 15 amino acids long. CDR3 residues: CASTVGRWLGYEQYF.

The V gene is TRBV7-9, the J gene TRBJ2-1. The CDR3 sequence is 15 residues long. The V gene's germline CDR1 is SEHNR and CDR2 FQNEAQ (reference sequence). The CDR3 reads CASSRVQGLYNEQFF.

The chain has TRBV28 and TRBJ2-7. The V gene's germline CDR1 is MDHEN and CDR2 SYDVKM. CDR3 size: 15 residues. The CDR3 spells CASSLPTGSYYEQYF.

The gene calls are TRBV6-5 and TRBJ1-5; absent DNA, TCRdb's TRBD1 call cannot be checked. This CDR3 has 14 residues. The germline gives CDR1 MNHEY, CDR2 SVGAGI. The CDR3 sequence is CASSPEGAAQPQHF.

The chain couples TRBV6-5 to TRBJ2-1; absent DNA, TCRdb's TRBD1 call cannot be checked. This CDR3 has 15 residues. Germline CDR1 and CDR2: MNHEY and SVGAGI. CDR3 sequence: CASSRDSYSYNEQFF.

The chain employs TRBV12-3 or TRBV12-4 and TRBJ2-7; the TCRdb call, TRBD1, lacks DNA for checking. The CDR3 covers 14 residues. CDR3 sequence: CASSGTGFSYEQYF.

This chain connects TRBV7-9 to TRBJ2-7. Germline V gives CDR1 SEHNR, CDR2 FQNEAQ (reference sequence). This CDR3 region has 15 residues. The CDR3 sequence: CASSSGSRRSYEQYF.

The chain uses TRBV7-9 and TRBJ2-7; TCRdb's D call of TRBD1 is untestable without DNA. Germline V gene data show CDR1 as SEHNR and CDR2 as FQNEAQ (reference sequence). The CDR3 runs 13 residues. CDR3 sequence: CASSPDIRLEQYF. The full variable domain, with the rest looked up from reference TRBV7-9 and TRBJ2-7, is DTGVSQNPRHKITKRGQNVTFRCDPISEHNRLYWYRQTLGQGPEFLTYFQNEAQLEKSRLLSDRFSAERPKGSFSTLEIQRTEQGDSAMYLCASSPDIRLEQYFGPGTRLTVT.

The chain is built from TRBV6-1 and TRBJ2-1; no DNA is available, so the TRBD2 call from TCRdb remains unchecked. Germline CDR1 MNHNS, CDR2 SASEGT. The CDR3 is 13 residues long. This chain's CDR3 is CASRKLAGVSQFF.

V and J are TRBV5-1 and TRBJ2-3; TCRdb lists TRBD2, though no DNA is available to test this call. The CDR3 consists of 17 residues. Germline lookup yields CDR1 SGHRS and CDR2 YFSETQ. This chain's CDR3 is CASSLEVLAGGTDTQYF. Complete variable domain (other parts from reference TRBV5-1 and TRBJ2-3): KAGVTQTPRYLIKTRGQQVTLSCSPISGHRSVSWYQQTPGQGLQFLFEYFSETQRNKGNFPGRFSGRQFSNSRSEMNVSTLELGDSALYLCASSLEVLAGGTDTQYFGPGTRLTVL.

The chain recombines TRBV7-8 with TRBJ2-4. The CDR3 is 13 residues long. CDR1 and CDR2 (germline): SGHVS, FQNEAQ. CDR3: CASSLARGNIQYF.

This sequence joins TRBV4-2 and TRBJ1-2. CDR3 size: 14 residues. Germline V lookup: CDR1 LGHNA, CDR2 YNFKEQ. This chain's CDR3 is CASSQDSAGYGYTF.

J is TRBJ2-1 and V is TRBV7-9; without DNA, the TCRdb call of TRBD1 cannot be checked. The CDR3 consists of 16 residues. In germline, CDR1 is SEHNR, CDR2 FQNEAQ (reference sequence). CDR3 loop: CASSLAFGQGYNEQFF. The full variable domain, its missing parts supplied by reference TRBV7-9 and TRBJ2-1, is DTGVSQNPRHKITKRGQNVTFRCDPISEHNRLYWYRQTLGQGPEFLTYFQNEAQLEKSRLLSDRFSAERPKGSFSTLEIQRTEQGDSAMYLCASSLAFGQGYNEQFFGPGTRLTVL.